The 24 T cell receptor beta chains given below trace back to one sample, sequenced in a study of cytomegalovirus exposure and HLA in healthy donors. The PCR made use of 60 Vbeta and 13 Jbeta primers. Method: immunoSEQ multiplex PCR; TCRdb's copy keeps in-frame clones and lacks some. The sample lists about 150,000 clones, around 78% occurring once. The sequencing input was PBMCs. These receptors originate from a man between 35 and 55 years old in good health and CMV-seronegative.

This sequence joins TRBV11-2 and TRBJ1-1; the D gene is possibly TRBD1 (5 bases). V lost 6 bases and J 1 base, leaving 9 bases between the germline ends. The CDR3 sequence is 13 residues long. Germline assignment: CDR1 SGHAT and CDR2 FQNNGV. The DNA for the CDR3 is TGTGCCAGCAGTTCCCAGGGGAACACTGAAGCTTTCTTT. Translated: CASSSQGNTEAFF.

The gene calls are TRBV30 and TRBJ1-2; possible D gene TRBD1, 6 bases. This CDR3 comprises 13 residues. Trimming removed 3 bases at V and 3 bases at J, with 11 bases between. CDR1 is GTSNPN, CDR2 SVGIG, per germline (reference sequence). CDR3: CAWSPGGHYGYTF. The CDR3 region has the DNA TGTGCCTGGAGCCCGGGGGGCCACTATGGCTACACCTTC.

The CDR3 reads CASSDRSSGNTIYF. The CDR3 region has the DNA TGTGCCAGCAGTGATAGGAGCTCTGGAAACACCATATATTTT. This sequence joins TRBV2 and TRBJ1-3; D remains ambiguous. The CDR3 length is 14 residues. V was pared by 3 bases and J by 0 bases, with 6 bases between. Germline assignment: CDR1 SNHLY and CDR2 FYNNEI.

The chain couples TRBV7-3 to TRBJ1-2; 7 nucleotides line up with TRBD1. Trimming at V came to 2 bases and at J to 3 bases, leaving 3 bases not matched to a gene. The CDR3 has 14 residues. The germline V gene encodes CDR1 SGHTA and CDR2 FQGTGA. The CDR3 nucleotides read TGTGCCAGCAGCTTATCAGGGGGTGACTATGGCTACACCTTC. As protein: CASSLSGGDYGYTF.

This clone has a single count. CDR3 in amino acids: CASSFSGEGEQYV. CDR3 bases: TGTGCCAGCAGCTTCTCGGGTGAGGGCGAGCAGTACGTC. This chain connects TRBV11-2 to TRBJ2-7, with D tentatively TRBD2 (5 bases). Trimming took off 3 bases at V and 6 bases at J, with 12 bases between the two ends. Germline values: CDR1 SGHAT, CDR2 FQNNGV. The CDR3 runs 13 residues.

The gene calls are TRBV6-5 and TRBJ2-7; D may be TRBD2 (6 bases). CDR3 size: 14 residues. Per germline, CDR1 MNHEY and CDR2 SVGAGI. V was pared by 6 bases and J by 3 bases, with 15 bases between. The CDR3 here is CASSPRGSGYEQYF. The DNA of the CDR3 is TGTGCCAGCAGCCCTCGGGGTAGCGGCTACGAGCAGTACTTC.

This clone appeared a few times. V is TRBV7-2 and J is TRBJ2-3; maybe TRBD2 (5 bases). Germline assignment: CDR1 SGHTA and CDR2 FQGNSA. Trimming took off 5 bases at V and 2 bases at J, with 17 bases between the two ends. This CDR3 region has 16 residues. CDR3 region: CASSATRGSATDTQYF. As DNA, the CDR3 is TGTGCCAGCAGCGCCACCCGAGGGTCCGCCACAGATACGCAGTATTTT.

J is TRBJ2-1 and V is TRBV28, with 7 bases matching TRBD2. The CDR3 consists of 19 residues. Germline V CDR1 and CDR2: MDHEN, SYDVKM. Unmatched junction bases numbered 25, after V lost 6 bases and J lost 8 bases. The CDR3 is CASSQGLAAGYKAADEQFF. DNA for the CDR3: TGTGCCAGCAGCCAAGGGCTAGCGGCCGGCTATAAGGCGGCGGATGAGCAGTTCTTC.

The chain uses TRBV7-2 and TRBJ1-2; TRBD1 matches at 10 bases. Germline-derived CDR1 and CDR2 are SGHTA and FQGNSA. Unmatched junction bases numbered 16, after V lost 4 bases and J lost 8 bases. The CDR3 has 17 residues. Here the CDR3 DNA reads TGTGCCAGCAGCTCTGACATTGGGACAGGGGCGGGAGGCGGCTACACCTTC. Translated, it gives CASSSDIGTGAGGGYTF.

The V gene is TRBV10-1, the J gene TRBJ2-7, with 9 bases that match TRBD1. There are 13 residues in the CDR3. Germline CDR1 reads WNHNN; CDR2 reads SYGVQD (reference sequence). Trimming removed 10 bases from V and 2 bases from J; junction bases left unmatched: 6. The CDR3 sequence is CAIPGQGPYEQYF. The DNA of the CDR3 is TGCGCCATTCCGGGACAGGGACCCTACGAGCAGTACTTC.

This chain connects TRBV18 to TRBJ2-5, with a weak D call TRBD2 (6 bases). Germline assignment: CDR1 KGHSH and CDR2 LQKENI. Trimming removed 4 bases at V and 1 base at J, with 13 bases between. The CDR3 runs 15 residues. CDR3 amino acids: CASSLLAGLQETQYF. Written as DNA, the CDR3 is TGTGCCAGCTCACTACTAGCAGGGCTCCAAGAGACCCAGTACTTC.

The chain uses TRBV20-1 and TRBJ1-1; a weak D match, TRBD1 (5 bases). This CDR3 is built from 11 residues. Germline V gene data show CDR1 as DFQATT and CDR2 as SNEGSKA (reference sequence). Trimming removed 2 bases at V and 11 bases at J, with 12 bases between. The CDR3: CSARLGGAAFF. Here the CDR3 DNA reads TGCAGTGCTAGACTCGGGGGAGCGGCTTTCTTT.

V gene TRBV5-1 combines with J gene TRBJ2-1; D gene ambiguous. Germline V CDR1 and CDR2: SGHRS, YFSETQ. This CDR3 spans 14 amino acids. The V and J ends lost 4 bases and 5 bases respectively, with 13 bases between them. This CDR3 reads CASSRQVKDNEQFF. For the CDR3, the DNA is TGCGCCAGCAGCCGGCAGGTTAAAGACAATGAGCAGTTCTTC.

The rearrangement links TRBV5-6 to TRBJ1-1; 7 nucleotides match TRBD1. V dropped 2 bases and J dropped 8; count of bases not matched to a gene: 6. This CDR3 region has 13 residues. The germline CDR1 and CDR2 sequences are SGHDT and YYEEEE. The CDR3 DNA sequence: TGTGCCAGCAGCTTCACCGGGACAGAGGAAGCTTTCTTT. Translated, it gives CASSFTGTEEAFF.

The rearrangement links TRBV29-1 to TRBJ2-1; 9 nucleotides match TRBD2. The J segment lost 4 bases and the V segment lost 5 bases, leaving 3 bases of the junction unmatched. The germline V gene has CDR1 SQVTM and CDR2 ANQGSEA. This CDR3 spans 13 amino acids. CDR3 region: CSVSTSGYNEQFF. The CDR3 DNA is TGCAGCGTTTCGACTAGCGGATACAATGAGCAGTTCTTC.

The V and J genes are TRBV28 and TRBJ2-7; TRBD2 matches at 7 bases. After removal of 2 bases from V and 4 bases from J, the junction contained 5 bases not matched to a gene. Germline assignment: CDR1 MDHEN and CDR2 SYDVKM. The CDR3 runs to 14 residues. DNA for the CDR3: TGTGCCAGCAGTTTAGGTGGCGGGAGTTACGAGCAGTACTTC. Translated: CASSLGGGSYEQYF.

The chain joins TRBV19 to TRBJ2-3; D ambiguous. The CDR3 is 14 residues long. Germline V gives CDR1 LNHDA, CDR2 SQIVND (reference sequence). V was clipped by 5 bases and J by 0 bases, with 9 bases between them. This CDR3 reads CASSDLTSTDTQYF. The CDR3 nucleotides read TGTGCCAGTAGTGATCTTACTAGCACAGATACGCAGTATTTT.

The rearrangement links TRBV28 to TRBJ2-5, with D possibly TRBD1 on 6 matching bases. The DNA end is more similar to TRBJ2-7, so the J call may be wrong. This CDR3 comprises 13 residues. CDR1 is MDHEN, CDR2 SYDVKM, per germline. Here the CDR3 reads CASTKGRGHEQYF. The CDR3 DNA reads TGTGCCTCCACAAAGGGCAGGGGCCACGAGCAGTACTTC.

This chain connects TRBV6-5 to TRBJ2-7, with 7 bases that match TRBD1. This CDR3 region has 13 residues. Germline CDR1 MNHEY, CDR2 SVGAGI. V trimming: 2 bases; J trimming: 4 bases; junction bases outside the gene matches: 2. CDR3 amino acids: CASSYEGAYEQYF. The DNA of the CDR3 is TGTGCCAGCAGTTACGAGGGGGCTTACGAGCAGTACTTC.

This chain joins TRBV7-6 and TRBJ1-2, with D possibly matching TRBD1 (5 bases). The CDR3 sequence is 15 residues long. V lost 7 bases to trimming and J lost 4 bases, with 19 bases between them. In germline, CDR1 is SGHVS, CDR2 FNYEAQ. The CDR3 DNA sequence: TGTGCCAGCATCCCTTATCCCGATGACAGCTATGGCTACACCTTC. Translating gives CASIPYPDDSYGYTF.

This chain uses TRBV5-1 with TRBJ1-6, with D possibly being TRBD1 (5 bases). CDR1 and CDR2 (germline): SGHRS, YFSETQ. With 0 bases removed from V and 5 bases from J, the gap between germline ends came to 9 bases. The CDR3 has 15 amino acids. Here the CDR3 DNA reads TGCGCCAGCAGCTTGGGGACATCAAATAATTCACCCCTCCACTTT. Residues: CASSLGTSNNSPLHF.

J is TRBJ2-7 and V is TRBV28; 12 bases fit TRBD1. Trimming cost V 7 bases and J 0 bases; bases outside gene matches: 7. The germline V gene has CDR1 MDHEN and CDR2 SYDVKM. This CDR3 has 16 amino acids. The CDR3 DNA is TGTGCCAGCACGGGACAGGGGGCCTTAAGCTCCTACGAGCAGTACGTC. Translated, it gives CASTGQGALSSYEQYV.

The chain recombines TRBV18 with TRBJ2-5; the match to TRBD1 covers 7 bases. V lost 5 bases, J lost 2 bases, and 5 bases stayed unmatched. In germline, CDR1 is KGHSH, CDR2 LQKENI. The CDR3 is made up of 14 amino acids. Written as DNA, the CDR3 is TGTGCCAGCTCATCCCCCAGGGGGCAAGAGACCCAGTACTTC. Translating gives CASSSPRGQETQYF.

This clone was detected a few times. The chain carries TRBV30 and TRBJ2-3, with D uncertain. Trimming stripped 5 bases from V and 6 bases from J, with 15 bases between. The germline V gene encodes CDR1 GTSNPN and CDR2 SVGIG (reference sequence). The CDR3 totals 13 residues. CDR3: CAWLGPGRDTQYF. The CDR3, as DNA: TGTGCCTGGCTTGGGCCCGGCAGGGATACGCAGTATTTT.